This T cell receptor (beta chain) is from a study of CD4 T cells in relation to SARS-CoV-2 and coronaviruses. CDR1 is SNHLY, CDR2 FYNNEI, per germline. The V end lost 5 bases, the J end lost 0 bases, and 23 bases lay between the germline ends. CDR3 size: 18 residues. Study-level points and caveats: About 65% of donors had memory CD4+ clonotypes crossrecognizing SARS-CoV-2 and common cold coronavirus spike.

This table comes from immunoSEQ multiplex PCR, and its TCRdb copy is limited to in-frame clones, with some not included. Of 30,000 to 45,000 clones listed, approximately 80% are singletons. As for this clone: Its specificity is not known.

The chain uses TRBV2 and TRBJ2-7; perhaps TRBD1 as D (5 bases). The sequencing sample was made of memory CD4+ T cells from PBMCs, cultured in vitro. The receptor's source is an adult with COVID-19. CDR3 bases: TGTGCCAGCAGTACAGGCTCCCCTCAGATGCTGGGCTCCTACGAGCAGTACTTC. Its protein is CASSTGSPQMLGSYEQYF.